The 20 T cell receptor beta chains below were found in one sample sequenced in a study of monozygotic twins with inflammatory bowel disease. TCRdb reprocessed the 5' RACE reads, with one entry per CDR3 protein and no DNA. The table for this sample gives around 370,000 distinct CDR3 sequences. The sequencing sample was made of blood. These receptors originate from a human donor with ulcerative colitis or Crohn's disease, or a healthy co-twin of an affected twin (not recorded which).

This chain links TRBV5-1 with TRBJ2-7; TCRdb names TRBD1, which stays unverified in the absence of DNA. Germline CDR1 is SGHRS and CDR2 is YFSETQ. CDR3 size: 18 residues. The CDR3 reads CASSFAIPGLANSYEQYF.

The genes are TRBV20-1 and TRBJ2-7; the TRBD1 assignment by TCRdb is unverifiable without DNA. The germline V gene encodes CDR1 DFQATT and CDR2 SNEGSKA (reference sequence). This CDR3 has 15 amino acids. This CDR3 is CSLRKGGTRAYEQYF.

The J gene is TRBJ1-2, the V gene TRBV19; there is no DNA to check the TCRdb D call of TRBD1. This CDR3 is built from 13 residues. Per the germline V gene, CDR1 is LNHDA and CDR2 is SQIVND (reference sequence). The chain's CDR3 is CASNPTGGYGYTF.

The chain recombines TRBV7-9 with TRBJ2-2. Germline CDR1 is SEHNR and CDR2 is FQNEAQ (reference sequence). The CDR3 has 13 amino acids. CDR3 amino acids: CASSPQRTGELFF. Supplemented by reference TRBV7-9 and TRBJ2-2, the full variable domain reads DTGVSQNPRHKITKRGQNVTFRCDPISEHNRLYWYRQTLGQGPEFLTYFQNEAQLEKSRLLSDRFSAERPKGSFSTLEIQRTEQGDSAMYLCASSPQRTGELFFGEGSRLTVL.

This sequence joins TRBV12-3 or TRBV12-4 and TRBJ1-5; TCRdb names TRBD1, which stays unverified in the absence of DNA. The length of the CDR3 is 15 residues. The CDR3 region is CASSRGGRDNQPQHF.

The V call is TRBV20-1, the J call TRBJ2-1; absent DNA, TCRdb's TRBD1 call cannot be checked. Germline values: CDR1 DFQATT, CDR2 SNEGSKA (reference sequence). This CDR3 is built from 17 residues. CDR3 sequence: CSARDGLGQGSIGEQFF.

The V gene is TRBV20-1, the J gene TRBJ2-7; TCRdb proposes TRBD1, but this gene call is untestable without DNA. Germline CDR1 DFQATT, CDR2 SNEGSKA (reference sequence). The CDR3 has 15 amino acids. This CDR3 reads CSATTGQGGSYEQYF.

V and J are TRBV2 and TRBJ1-4. The CDR3 sequence is 17 residues long. Germline V gene sequence: CDR1 SNHLY, CDR2 FYNNEI. The chain's CDR3 is CASSEFALLQVNEKLFF.

This chain connects TRBV7-2 to TRBJ2-5; TCRdb's D call, TRBD1, is unchecked because there is no DNA. Germline V gene data show CDR1 as SGHTA and CDR2 as FQGNSA. This CDR3 region has 14 residues. The CDR3 loop reads CASSLRAGAETQYF.

CDR3 in amino acids: CASSQVQSSYNSPLHF. The rearrangement links TRBV4-1 to TRBJ1-6. Germline CDR1 MGHRA, CDR2 YSYEKL. The CDR3 covers 16 residues.

The V gene is TRBV12-3 or TRBV12-4, the J gene TRBJ1-1; lacking DNA, the TRBD1 call made by TCRdb goes unchecked. CDR3 length equals 14 residues. CDR3 amino acids: CASSFGAGGTEAFF.

The chain has TRBV11-1 and TRBJ2-7; TCRdb names TRBD1, which stays unverified in the absence of DNA. CDR1 and CDR2 (germline): SGHAT, FQDESV (reference sequence). This CDR3 is 19 amino acids long. CDR3 in amino acids: CASSLPIRQGVLPSYEQYF.

The chain recombines TRBV5-6 with TRBJ1-4; TCRdb names TRBD1, which stays unverified in the absence of DNA. The germline V gene has CDR1 SGHDT and CDR2 YYEEEE. The CDR3 loop spans 14 amino acids. CDR3 loop: CASSAGQLNEKLFF.

This chain joins TRBV11-1 and TRBJ2-6; TCRdb's assignment of TRBD2 cannot be checked, as there is no DNA. The CDR3 runs to 19 residues. From germline, CDR1 is SGHAT and CDR2 FQDESV (reference sequence). The CDR3 spells CASSLLGGGTPSGANVLTF.

The rearrangement links TRBV12-3 or TRBV12-4 to TRBJ2-5; TCRdb proposes TRBD1, but this gene call is untestable without DNA. The CDR3 sequence is 15 residues long. The CDR3 spells CASSRVSGGQETQYF.

J is TRBJ2-3 and V is TRBV18; TCRdb's D call, TRBD1, is unchecked because there is no DNA. The germline gives CDR1 KGHSH, CDR2 LQKENI. CDR3 length: 16 amino acids. CDR3 in amino acids: CASSPSAGSSTDTQYF.

V usage is TRBV4-2 and J usage is TRBJ1-6. Germline V CDR1 and CDR2: LGHNA, YNFKEQ. This CDR3 comprises 17 residues. This CDR3 is CASSRSGEDDINSPLHF.

The chain recombines TRBV29-1 with TRBJ2-1; TCRdb names TRBD1, which stays unverified in the absence of DNA. The CDR3 consists of 15 residues. The germline V gene encodes CDR1 SQVTM and CDR2 ANQGSEA. The CDR3 reads CSVVSPTGAPNEQFF.

The chain employs TRBV6-1 and TRBJ2-3; TCRdb's D call of TRBD2 is untestable without DNA. The CDR3 totals 17 residues. The germline gives CDR1 MNHNS, CDR2 SASEGT. CDR3 amino acids: CASHKGLAGGSTDTQYF.

This sequence joins TRBV6-2 or TRBV6-3 and TRBJ2-5; the D call from TCRdb, TRBD1, cannot be confirmed without DNA. The CDR3 runs 15 residues. In germline, CDR1 is MNHEY, CDR2 SVGEGT. The CDR3: CASSYSPGRPETQYF.